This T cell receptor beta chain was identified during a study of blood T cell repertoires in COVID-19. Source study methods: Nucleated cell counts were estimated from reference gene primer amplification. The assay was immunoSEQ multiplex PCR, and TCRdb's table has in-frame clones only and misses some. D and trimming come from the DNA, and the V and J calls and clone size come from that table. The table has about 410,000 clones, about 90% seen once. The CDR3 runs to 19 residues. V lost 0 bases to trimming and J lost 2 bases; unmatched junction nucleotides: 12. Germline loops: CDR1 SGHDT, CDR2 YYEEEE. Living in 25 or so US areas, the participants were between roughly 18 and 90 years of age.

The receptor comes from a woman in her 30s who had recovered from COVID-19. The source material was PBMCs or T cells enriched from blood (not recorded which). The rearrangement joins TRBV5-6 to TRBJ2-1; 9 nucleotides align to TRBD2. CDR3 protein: CASSLEGLARKSPYNEQFF. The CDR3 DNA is TGTGCCAGCAGCTTGGAGGGACTAGCTAGAAAAAGCCCCTACAATGAGCAGTTCTTC.